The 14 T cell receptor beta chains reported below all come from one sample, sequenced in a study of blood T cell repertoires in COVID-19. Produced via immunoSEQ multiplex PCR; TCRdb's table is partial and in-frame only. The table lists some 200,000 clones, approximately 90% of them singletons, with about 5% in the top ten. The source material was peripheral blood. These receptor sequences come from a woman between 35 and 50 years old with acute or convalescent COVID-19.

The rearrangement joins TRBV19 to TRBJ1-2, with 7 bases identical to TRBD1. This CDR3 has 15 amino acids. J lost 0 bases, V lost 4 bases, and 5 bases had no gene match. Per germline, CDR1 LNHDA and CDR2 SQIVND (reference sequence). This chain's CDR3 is CASSRDRASNYGYTF. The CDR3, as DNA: TGTGCCAGTAGTAGAGACAGGGCATCTAACTATGGCTACACCTTC. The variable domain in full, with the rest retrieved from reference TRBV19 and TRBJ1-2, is DGGITQSPKYLFRKEGQNVTLSCEQNLNHDAMYWYRQDPGQGLRLIYYSQIVNDFQKGDIAEGYSVSREKKESFPLTVTSAQKNPTAFYLCASSRDRASNYGYTFGSGTRLTVV.

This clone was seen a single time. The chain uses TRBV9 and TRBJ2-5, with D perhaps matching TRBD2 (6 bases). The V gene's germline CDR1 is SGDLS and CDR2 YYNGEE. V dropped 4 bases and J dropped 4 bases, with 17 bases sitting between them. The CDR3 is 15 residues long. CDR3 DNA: TGTGCCAGCAGCCCGGGGGAACGGATTGGAGAGACCCAGTACTTC. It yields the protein CASSPGERIGETQYF.

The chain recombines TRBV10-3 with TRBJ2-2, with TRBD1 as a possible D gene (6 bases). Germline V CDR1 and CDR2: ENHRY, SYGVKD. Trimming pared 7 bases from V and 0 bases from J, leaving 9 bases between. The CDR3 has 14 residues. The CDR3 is CAIKDRANTGELFF. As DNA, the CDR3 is TGTGCCATCAAGGACAGAGCGAACACCGGGGAGCTGTTTTTT.

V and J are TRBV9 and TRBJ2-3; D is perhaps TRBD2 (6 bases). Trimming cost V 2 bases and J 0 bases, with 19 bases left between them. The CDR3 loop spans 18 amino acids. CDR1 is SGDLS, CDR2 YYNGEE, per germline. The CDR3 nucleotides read TGTGCCAGCAGCGTGGGGACTTGGACGGAGACTAGCACAGATACGCAGTATTTT. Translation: CASSVGTWTETSTDTQYF.

The CDR3 DNA sequence: TGCGCCAGCAGCGACCATATGGGACAGGGGTTGCATGAGCAGTTCTTC. Translating gives CASSDHMGQGLHEQFF. The rearrangement uses TRBV5-1 and TRBJ2-1, with 10 bases aligning to TRBD1. After removal of 4 bases from V and 8 bases from J, the junction contained 12 bases not matched to a gene. The CDR3 spans 16 residues. The germline V gene encodes CDR1 SGHRS and CDR2 YFSETQ.

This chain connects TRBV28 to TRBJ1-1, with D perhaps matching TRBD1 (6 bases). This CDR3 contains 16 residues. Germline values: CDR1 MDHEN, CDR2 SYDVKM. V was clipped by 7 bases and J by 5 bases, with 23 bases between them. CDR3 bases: TGTGCCAGCATGTGGCAGGGGAGCCGGCTGGATACTGAAGCTTTCTTT. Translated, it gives CASMWQGSRLDTEAFF. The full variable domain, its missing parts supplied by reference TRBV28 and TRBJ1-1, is DVKVTQSSRYLVKRTGEKVFLECVQDMDHENMFWYRQDPGLGLRLIYFSYDVKMKEKGDIPEGYSVSREKKERFSLILESASTNQTSMYLCASMWQGSRLDTEAFFGQGTRLTVV.

CDR3 nucleotide sequence: TGTGCCAGCAGTGACAGGGGGCATGCCGGGGAGCTGTTTTTT. Amino acid sequence: CASSDRGHAGELFF. The chain recombines TRBV6-4 with TRBJ2-2; 7 bases match TRBD1. The V segment lost 2 bases and the J segment 6 bases; nucleotides outside the gene matches: 3. This CDR3 region has 14 residues. Per the germline V gene, CDR1 is MRHNA and CDR2 is SNTAGT.

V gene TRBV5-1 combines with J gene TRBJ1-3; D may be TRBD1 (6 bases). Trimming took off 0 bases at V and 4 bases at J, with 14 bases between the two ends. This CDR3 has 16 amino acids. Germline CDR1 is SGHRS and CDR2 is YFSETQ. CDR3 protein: CASSLDLGAPGNTIYF. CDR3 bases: TGCGCCAGCAGCTTGGACTTGGGGGCGCCCGGAAACACCATATATTTT.

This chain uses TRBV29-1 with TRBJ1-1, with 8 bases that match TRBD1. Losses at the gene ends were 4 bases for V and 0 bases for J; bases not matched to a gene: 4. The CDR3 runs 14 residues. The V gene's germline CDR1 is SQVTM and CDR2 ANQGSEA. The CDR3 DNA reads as TGCAGCGTTGCCCGACAGGGGATGAACACTGAAGCTTTCTTT. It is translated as CSVARQGMNTEAFF.

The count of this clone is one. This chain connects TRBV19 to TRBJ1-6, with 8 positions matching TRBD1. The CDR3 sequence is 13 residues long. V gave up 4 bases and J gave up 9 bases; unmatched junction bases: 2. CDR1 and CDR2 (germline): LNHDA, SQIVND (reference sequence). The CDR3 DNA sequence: TGTGCCAGTAGTAACGACAGGGGTTCACCCCTCCACTTT. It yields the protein CASSNDRGSPLHF.

The CDR3 sequence is CASSPRSGGSTDTQYF. The CDR3 nucleotides are TGTGCCAGCAGCCCCCGAAGCGGGGGGAGCACAGATACGCAGTATTTT. The chain combines TRBV7-2 with TRBJ2-3, with 9 bases lining up with TRBD2. This CDR3 contains 16 residues. With 5 bases clipped from V and 0 bases from J, the junction kept 6 bases outside the gene matches. CDR1 SGHTA and CDR2 FQGNSA come from the germline V gene.

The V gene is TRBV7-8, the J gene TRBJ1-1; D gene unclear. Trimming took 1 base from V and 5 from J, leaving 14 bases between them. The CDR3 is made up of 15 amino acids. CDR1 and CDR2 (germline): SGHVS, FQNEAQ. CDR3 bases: TGTGCCAGCAGCTTAGAACCGGGGAGTTGGACTGAAGCTTTCTTT. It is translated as CASSLEPGSWTEAFF.

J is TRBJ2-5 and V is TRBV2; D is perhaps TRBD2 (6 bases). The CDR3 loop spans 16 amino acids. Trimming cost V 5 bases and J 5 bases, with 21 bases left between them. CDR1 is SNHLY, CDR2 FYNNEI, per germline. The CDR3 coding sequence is TGTGCCAGCAGTAGTCAGGGACTCCAGGTGCGGGAGACCCAGTACTTC. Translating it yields CASSSQGLQVRETQYF.

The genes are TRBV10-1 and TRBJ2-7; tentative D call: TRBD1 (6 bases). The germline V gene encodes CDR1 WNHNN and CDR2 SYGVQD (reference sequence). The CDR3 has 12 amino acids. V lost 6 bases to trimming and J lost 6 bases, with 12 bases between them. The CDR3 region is CASRDSSLEQYV. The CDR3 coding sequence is TGCGCCAGCAGGGACAGTTCTCTCGAGCAGTACGTC.